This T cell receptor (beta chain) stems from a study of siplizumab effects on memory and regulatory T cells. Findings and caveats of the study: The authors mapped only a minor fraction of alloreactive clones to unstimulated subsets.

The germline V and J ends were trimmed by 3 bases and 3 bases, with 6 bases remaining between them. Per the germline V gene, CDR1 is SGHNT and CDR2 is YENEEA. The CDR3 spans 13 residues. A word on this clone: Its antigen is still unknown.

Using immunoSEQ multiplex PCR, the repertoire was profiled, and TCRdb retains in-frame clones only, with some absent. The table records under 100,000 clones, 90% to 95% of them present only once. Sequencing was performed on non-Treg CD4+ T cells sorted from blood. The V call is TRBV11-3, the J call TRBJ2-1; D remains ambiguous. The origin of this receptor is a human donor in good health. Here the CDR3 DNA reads TGTGCCAGCAGCTTCTCGAACTACAATGAGCAGTTCTTC. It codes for CASSFSNYNEQFF.